The 16 T cell receptor beta chains reported below all come from one sample, sequenced in a study of OX40 agonist ivuxolimab in advanced cancers. The method was immunoSEQ multiplex PCR; TCRdb's version includes in-frame clones alone and lacks a portion of them. The sample lists 30,000 to 45,000 clones; around 85% were seen once. Material: CD4+ or CD8+ T cells sorted from blood, obtained in a trial of the OX40 agonist ivuxolimab. These receptors all come from an adult with an advanced solid tumor such as melanoma, head and neck, liver or kidney cancer.

The chain links TRBV18 to TRBJ2-7, with 11 positions matching TRBD1. V shed 6 bases, J shed 5 bases, and the junction held 3 bases outside the gene matches. This CDR3 comprises 13 residues. Germline loops: CDR1 KGHSH, CDR2 LQKENI. In DNA form, the CDR3 reads TGTGCCAGCTCCGGACAGGGGGCAAACGAGCAGTACTTC. Protein sequence: CASSGQGANEQYF. Drawing the rest from reference TRBV18 and TRBJ2-7, the complete variable domain is NAGVMQNPRHLVRRRGQEARLRCSPMKGHSHVYWYRQLPEEGLKFMVYLQKENIIDESGMPKERFSAEFPKEGPSILRIQQVVRGDSAAYFCASSGQGANEQYFGPGTRLTVT.

The table lists this clone with a few counts. This chain joins TRBV6-5 and TRBJ1-2; D is possibly TRBD1 (6 bases). The CDR3 covers 11 residues. Germline CDR1 MNHEY, CDR2 SVGAGI. Trimming cost V 7 bases and J 7 bases, with 10 bases left between them. The CDR3 coding sequence is TGTGCCAGCAAGGGGGGCGGTGGCTACACCTTC. Translating it yields CASKGGGGYTF.

V is TRBV9 and J is TRBJ2-3, with 12 bases fitting TRBD2. CDR1 and CDR2 (germline): SGDLS, YYNGEE. The ends lost 0 bases at V and 5 bases at J; junction bases unmatched: 4. There are 16 residues in the CDR3. The CDR3 region is CASSVAPSGGGDTQYF. The CDR3 coding sequence is TGTGCCAGCAGCGTAGCTCCTAGCGGGGGGGGAGATACGCAGTATTTT.

This clone was recorded once. The V gene is TRBV9, the J gene TRBJ1-6; 10 nucleotides line up with TRBD1. This CDR3 comprises 16 residues. The germline V gene has CDR1 SGDLS and CDR2 YYNGEE. V lost 0 bases to trimming and J lost 9 bases; unmatched junction nucleotides: 6. The CDR3 here is CASSVVPGQGTSPLHF. The CDR3 DNA reads as TGTGCCAGCAGCGTAGTCCCGGGACAGGGGACTTCACCCCTCCACTTT.

V is TRBV5-1 and J is TRBJ1-3; D unclear. This CDR3 region has 12 residues. Germline V gives CDR1 SGHRS, CDR2 YFSETQ. With 7 bases removed from V and 1 base from J, the gap between germline ends came to 6 bases. Written as DNA, the CDR3 is TGCGCCAGCCGGAGTTCTGGAAACACCATATATTTT. Translating gives CASRSSGNTIYF.

In its sample, this clone was seen a few times. For the CDR3, the DNA is TGCAGCGTTACTGGGACCTGGGACTATGGCTACACCTTC. This encodes CSVTGTWDYGYTF. V is TRBV29-1 and J is TRBJ1-2; a weak D match, TRBD1 (5 bases). CDR3 length equals 13 residues. Germline lookup yields CDR1 SQVTM and CDR2 ANQGSEA. Trimming left V 5 bases short and J 3 bases short, with 13 bases between.

The V gene is TRBV11-3, the J gene TRBJ1-3; no clear D gene. V lost 1 base and J 4 bases, leaving 5 bases between the germline ends. Per the germline V gene, CDR1 is SGHNT and CDR2 is YENEEA. The CDR3 has 13 amino acids. CDR3 region: CASSLGSGNTIYF. The CDR3 nucleotides read TGTGCCAGCAGCTTAGGATCCGGAAACACCATATATTTT.

V usage is TRBV29-1 and J usage is TRBJ1-4; D unclear. CDR3 size: 13 residues. Germline V gene sequence: CDR1 SQVTM, CDR2 ANQGSEA. Trimming shortened V by 5 bases and J by 7 bases, and 14 bases separated the two germline ends. DNA of the CDR3: TGCAGCGTTCGAAAGGGAGGTGGTGAAAAACTGTTTTTT. Its translation: CSVRKGGGEKLFF.

Only a few counts were recorded for this clone. The chain employs TRBV7-3 and TRBJ1-2, with 10 nucleotides matching TRBD1. V trimming: 3 bases; J trimming: 2 bases; junction bases outside the gene matches: 3. CDR1 SGHTA and CDR2 FQGTGA come from the germline V gene. This CDR3 has 15 residues. The CDR3 is CASSFPGQGNYGYTF. The CDR3 DNA is TGTGCCAGCAGCTTCCCGGGACAGGGGAACTATGGCTACACCTTC.

The chain is built from TRBV20-1 and TRBJ1-1; D not certain. The V gene's germline CDR1 is DFQATT and CDR2 SNEGSKA (reference sequence). Trimming took off 3 bases at V and 11 bases at J, with 10 bases between the two ends. The CDR3 extends over 10 amino acids. DNA for the CDR3: TGCAGTGCTAGCCGCGGCGCTGCTTTCTTT. Encoded protein: CSASRGAAFF.

This sequence joins TRBV30 and TRBJ1-1; D call uncertain. Germline assignment: CDR1 GTSNPN and CDR2 SVGIG (reference sequence). V lost 3 bases and J 0 bases, leaving 11 bases between the germline ends. The CDR3 spans 14 residues. Here the CDR3 reads CAWSRTEMNTEAFF. The CDR3 DNA follows: TGTGCCTGGAGCCGGACGGAGATGAACACTGAAGCTTTCTTT.

This chain links TRBV29-1 with TRBJ2-7, with D possibly being TRBD1 (6 bases). CDR1 and CDR2 (germline): SQVTM, ANQGSEA. This CDR3 comprises 13 residues. The V end lost 4 bases, the J end lost 1 base, and 11 bases lay between the germline ends. The CDR3 spells CSVGQGNSYEQYF. In nucleotides, the CDR3 is TGCAGCGTTGGTCAGGGGAATTCCTACGAGCAGTACTTC.

This clone has just a few counts. The rearrangement links TRBV28 to TRBJ2-3; D remains ambiguous. CDR1 MDHEN and CDR2 SYDVKM come from the germline V gene. CDR3 size: 14 residues. V was cut by 3 bases and J by 3 bases, with 10 bases left in between. The CDR3 reads CASSFNSRTDTQYF. In nucleotides, the CDR3 is TGTGCCAGCAGTTTTAATTCTAGAACAGATACGCAGTATTTT.

V gene TRBV6-5 combines with J gene TRBJ1-2; 10 bases agree with TRBD1. The germline gives CDR1 MNHEY, CDR2 SVGAGI. V lost 4 bases, J lost 5 bases, and 4 bases stayed unmatched. The CDR3 is made up of 14 amino acids. The CDR3 DNA reads as TGTGCCAGCAGTTCTCGGACAGGGGGTTATGGCTACACCTTC. Translated: CASSSRTGGYGYTF.

This chain's CDR3 is CASSLERRENTEAFF. In nucleotides, the CDR3 is TGTGCCAGCAGCCTAGAAAGACGTGAGAACACTGAAGCTTTCTTT. The chain combines TRBV7-9 with TRBJ1-1; no firm D call. Germline CDR1 is SEHNR and CDR2 is FQNEAQ (reference sequence). V lost 5 bases to trimming and J lost 1 base, with 14 bases between them. The CDR3 extends over 15 amino acids.

The gene calls are TRBV4-1 and TRBJ1-3; D remains ambiguous. Trimming left V 3 bases short and J 0 bases short, with 12 bases between. Germline CDR1 is MGHRA and CDR2 is YSYEKL. The CDR3 length is 16 residues. In nucleotides, the CDR3 is TGCGCCAGCAGCCATTCCTGGGGATACTCTGGAAACACCATATATTTT. The encoded protein is CASSHSWGYSGNTIYF.